Presented here are 23 T cell receptor beta chains from one specimen sequenced in a study of PD-1 blockade in mismatch repair-deficient tumors. Method: immunoSEQ multiplex PCR; TCRdb's copy keeps in-frame clones and lacks some. Of over 100,000 clones listed, 70% to 80% are singletons. The starting material was peripheral blood, obtained approximately 64 weeks after starting pembrolizumab. The receptors originated from an adult with mismatch repair-deficient cancer.

The chain carries TRBV6-5 and TRBJ2-3, with D perhaps TRBD1 (6 bases). Between the trimmed V and J ends, which lost 7 bases and 3 bases, there was a span of 14 bases. Per germline, CDR1 MNHEY and CDR2 SVGAGI. There are 14 residues in the CDR3. CDR3 protein: CASTTGFGTDTQYF. CDR3 DNA: TGTGCCAGCACTACAGGGTTCGGGACAGATACGCAGTATTTT.

The CDR3 nucleotides are TGCGCCAGCAGCCAAGAACACCGTTCAGTCGGCGGCTACACCTTC. Its protein product is CASSQEHRSVGGYTF. The chain combines TRBV4-3 with TRBJ1-2; D not certain. Germline V CDR1 and CDR2: LGHNA, YSLEER. Trimming pared 0 bases from V and 8 bases from J, leaving 16 bases between. This CDR3 is built from 15 residues.

This clone was seen only a few times. The gene calls are TRBV13 and TRBJ2-5; D uncertain. V lost 4 bases and J lost 5, with 5 bases in between. Germline V lookup: CDR1 PRHDT, CDR2 FYEKMQ (reference sequence). The CDR3 runs 11 residues. The CDR3: CASSSRETQYF. The CDR3 DNA reads as TGTGCCAGCAGCTCACGGGAGACCCAGTACTTC.

The J gene is TRBJ2-7, the V gene TRBV28; no reliable D call. Germline assignment: CDR1 MDHEN and CDR2 SYDVKM. This CDR3 spans 12 amino acids. V was cut by 10 bases and J by 0 bases, with 10 bases left in between. The CDR3 bases are TGTGCCACCCACTTGAGCTCCTACGAGCAGTACTTC. This encodes CATHLSSYEQYF.

This chain joins TRBV10-3 and TRBJ2-5, with 9 positions matching TRBD2. Germline loops: CDR1 ENHRY, CDR2 SYGVKD. After removal of 3 bases from V and 0 bases from J, the junction contained 5 bases not matched to a gene. CDR3 length: 16 residues. CDR3 residues: CAISESLAGYQETQYF. For the CDR3, the DNA is TGTGCCATCAGTGAAAGTCTAGCGGGGTACCAAGAGACCCAGTACTTC.

V usage is TRBV5-4 and J usage is TRBJ2-5, with a weak D call TRBD2 (6 bases). Trimming pared 4 bases from V and 5 bases from J, leaving 15 bases between. Germline-derived CDR1 and CDR2 are SGHNT and YYREEE (reference sequence). The CDR3 is 14 residues long. The CDR3 region has the DNA TGTGCCAGCAGCCCCCCCGGGGCGGGGGAGACCCAGTACTTC. Translation: CASSPPGAGETQYF.

The V and J genes are TRBV30 and TRBJ2-6; no clear D gene. Germline CDR1 and CDR2: GTSNPN and SVGIG (reference sequence). Trimming left V 1 base short and J 3 bases short, with 13 bases between. This CDR3 is 16 amino acids long. In DNA, the CDR3 is TGTGCCTGGAGTGCCCTTATAGGGCTTGGGGCCAACGTCCTGACTTTC. It translates to CAWSALIGLGANVLTF.

This clone was counted a single time. The chain uses TRBV29-1 and TRBJ1-3; weak D call: TRBD1 (6 bases). The CDR3 runs to 15 residues. Trimming removed 7 bases at V and 2 bases at J, with 18 bases between. The V gene's germline CDR1 is SQVTM and CDR2 ANQGSEA. Here the CDR3 DNA reads TGCAGCGCCGAATGGCCCGGGGGCCCTGGAAACACCATATATTTT. Translating it yields CSAEWPGGPGNTIYF.

For the CDR3, the DNA is TGTGCCAGCAGTTACTCGCTTGAAACTTACGAGCAGTACTTC. Residues: CASSYSLETYEQYF. This chain uses TRBV6-5 with TRBJ2-7; D gene ambiguous. This CDR3 has 14 amino acids. Germline loops: CDR1 MNHEY, CDR2 SVGAGI. V gave up 0 bases and J gave up 4 bases, with 10 bases separating them.

J is TRBJ2-7 and V is TRBV5-4; 8 nucleotides agree with TRBD1. Germline V gene lookup returns CDR1 SGHNT and CDR2 YYREEE (reference sequence). V dropped 4 bases and J dropped 3; count of bases not matched to a gene: 3. The CDR3 extends over 13 amino acids. CDR3 in DNA: TGTGCCAGCAGCGTGGACAGGGTCTACGAGCAGTACTTC. Its protein is CASSVDRVYEQYF.

Comment on this clone: Other nucleotide sequences from this sample produce the same CDR3. The rearrangement joins TRBV5-1 to TRBJ1-1; no definite D call. Per the germline V gene, CDR1 is SGHRS and CDR2 is YFSETQ. The CDR3 consists of 13 residues. Trimming stripped 1 base from V and 1 base from J, with 5 bases between. The CDR3 DNA is TGCGCCAGCAGCTTGCTGGGGAACACTGAAGCTTTCTTT. Translation gives CASSLLGNTEAFF.

The rearrangement uses TRBV5-4 and TRBJ2-4; 10 bases line up with TRBD2. The CDR3 totals 19 residues. Germline loops: CDR1 SGHNT, CDR2 YYREEE (reference sequence). The V and J ends lost 2 bases and 3 bases, in that order; junction bases with no gene match: 14. In nucleotides, the CDR3 is TGTGCCAGCAGCTTCCCCCTAGCGGGAGAGGACTCTGACAAAAACATTCAGTACTTC. This codes for CASSFPLAGEDSDKNIQYF.

This clone was detected only a few times. Germline and junction disagree at one end, which may indicate a read error. V gene TRBV7-7 combines with J gene TRBJ2-3; maybe TRBD1 (7 bases). Germline V gene lookup returns CDR1 SSHAT and CDR2 FNYEAQ (reference sequence). The CDR3 consists of 14 residues. The CDR3 region is CASSFGQEGDTQYF. CDR3 bases: TGTGCTAGCAGCTTCGGACAGGAGGGGGATACGCAGTATTTT.

This clone was detected only a few times. The chain recombines TRBV18 with TRBJ2-7; D is perhaps TRBD2 (6 bases). The CDR3 runs to 14 residues. The V and J ends lost 3 bases and 5 bases respectively, with 14 bases between them. Germline V gene data show CDR1 as KGHSH and CDR2 as LQKENI. CDR3 coding DNA: TGTGCCAGCTCACCGAATAGCGGAGGCGACGAGCAGTACTTC. This codes for CASSPNSGGDEQYF.

In its sample, this clone was seen once. CDR3 in amino acids: CASSLERAPSYEQYF. The CDR3 DNA is TGTGCCAGCAGCTTGGAGCGCGCCCCCTCCTACGAGCAGTACTTC. The chain employs TRBV5-4 and TRBJ2-7; D unresolved. Trimming shortened V by 0 bases and J by 0 bases, and 10 bases separated the two germline ends. The CDR3 sequence is 15 residues long. Per the germline V gene, CDR1 is SGHNT and CDR2 is YYREEE (reference sequence).

The V and J genes are TRBV6-4 and TRBJ2-1, with 10 bases lining up with TRBD1. Germline V gene lookup returns CDR1 MRHNA and CDR2 SNTAGT. CDR3 size: 14 residues. V trimming: 6 bases; J trimming: 7 bases; junction bases outside the gene matches: 6. In DNA, the CDR3 is TGTGCCAGCAGCCCGGGACAGGGGTGGAATGAGCAGTTCTTC. This gives the protein CASSPGQGWNEQFF.

This clone was seen a single time. This chain connects TRBV9 to TRBJ2-2; D remains unclear. V lost 4 bases and J 3 bases, leaving 16 bases between the germline ends. The CDR3 spans 16 residues. Per germline, CDR1 SGDLS and CDR2 YYNGEE. The CDR3 loop reads CASSPHQKVDTGELFF. The CDR3 DNA is TGTGCCAGCAGCCCTCATCAAAAGGTGGACACCGGGGAGCTGTTTTTT.

The gene calls are TRBV7-8 and TRBJ2-5; D is uncertain. The CDR3 is 13 residues long. V was cut by 3 bases and J by 2 bases, with 7 bases left in between. CDR1 is SGHVS, CDR2 FQNEAQ, per germline. DNA for the CDR3: TGTGCCAGCAGCTTTTCAGAGCAAGAGACCCAGTACTTC. It translates to CASSFSEQETQYF.

The chain carries TRBV7-2 and TRBJ1-4; maybe TRBD1 (6 bases). Per the germline V gene, CDR1 is SGHTA and CDR2 is FQGNSA. Trimming cost V 1 base and J 0 bases, with 9 bases left between them. The CDR3 totals 16 residues. The CDR3 bases are TGTGCCAGCAGCTTAGAAGGACAGCCAACTAATGAAAAACTGTTTTTT. Encoded protein: CASSLEGQPTNEKLFF.

The table lists this clone with a count of one. The chain links TRBV6-6 to TRBJ2-1; D may correspond to TRBD1 or TRBD2 (6 bases each). The V gene's germline CDR1 is MNHNY and CDR2 SVGAGI (reference sequence). The V end was cut by 0 bases, the J end by 12 bases, with 21 bases between. This CDR3 spans 16 amino acids. CDR3 in amino acids: CASSYSSSEGGFGQFF. The CDR3 DNA sequence: TGTGCCAGCAGTTACTCGAGTAGCGAGGGGGGCTTTGGGCAGTTCTTC.

CDR3: CASSGRQGVYREQYF. The CDR3 DNA is TGTGCCAGCAGCGGAAGACAGGGGGTGTATCGCGAGCAGTACTTC. The rearrangement joins TRBV7-2 to TRBJ2-7; 9 bases line up with TRBD1. Germline assignment: CDR1 SGHTA and CDR2 FQGNSA. The V segment lost 5 bases and the J segment 6 bases; nucleotides outside the gene matches: 11. This CDR3 contains 15 residues.

The chain carries TRBV5-6 and TRBJ2-5; D remains unclear. CDR1 and CDR2 from the germline V gene are SGHDT and YYEEEE. V lost 0 bases and J 5 bases, leaving 2 bases between the germline ends. The length of the CDR3 is 11 residues. The DNA for the CDR3 is TGTGCCAGCAGCTTGGAGGAGACCCAGTACTTC. Translating gives CASSLEETQYF.

This clone occurred a few times. J is TRBJ2-5 and V is TRBV14, with a tentative D call TRBD1 (6 bases). The V and J ends lost 4 bases and 13 bases respectively, with 19 bases between them. There are 13 residues in the CDR3. Per the germline V gene, CDR1 is SGHDN and CDR2 is FVKESK. CDR3 in DNA: TGTGCCAGCAGCCTCTGGACCGGGACACAGCTGTACTTC. Residues: CASSLWTGTQLYF.